The source of this T cell receptor (beta chain) is a study of a mutant IDH1 vaccine in newly diagnosed glioma. Time point of the sample: baseline, week 1 (first vaccination visit). Treatment denoted: pre-vaccination baseline after standard-of-care therapy. This CDR3 is built from 15 residues. V dropped 4 bases and J dropped 5; count of bases not matched to a gene: 10. Germline assignment: CDR1 SGHAT and CDR2 FQNNGV. Sequencing was performed with immunoSEQ multiplex PCR; in TCRdb, only in-frame clones are kept and a portion is missing. The table shows tens of thousands of clones, with around 80% occurring only once.

The sequence was collected from a woman under 30 with glioma. Some clones in this sample may be carry-over from other donors' samples. The chain links TRBV11-2 to TRBJ1-2, with 7 bases matching TRBD1. Sequenced material: peripheral blood mononuclear cells (PBMCs), taken from a glioma patient treated with radiotherapy, temozolomide or both. This CDR3 reads CASSSGEGGRYGYTF. The CDR3 coding sequence is TGTGCCAGCAGCTCAGGCGAAGGGGGCAGGTATGGCTACACCTTC.